This T cell receptor (beta chain) stems from a study of T cells in Graves' hyperthyroidism and ophthalmopathy. Overall study results and limits: Blood samples included most of the expanded thyroid clonotypes exceeding 0.001. Stable hyperthyroidism was told apart from ophthalmopathy by a model built on 13 V-J features.

From germline, CDR1 is SGHVS and CDR2 FQNEAQ. V lost 3 bases, J lost 10 bases, and 7 bases lay in between. The CDR3 consists of 12 residues. Uncontrolled infection, other autoimmune disease, pregnancy or lactation barred patients from enrollment. The source material, RNA transcripts, was used to amplify TCR beta CDR3 regions. The TCR CDR3 was amplified in a first-round RT-PCR using the HTBI primer set. TCRdb reanalysed the multiplex PCR reads using MiXCR and keeps one entry per CDR3 protein. The table has 500,000 to 650,000 distinct CDR3 sequences, about 14% seen once. This clonotype was recorded many times. Antigen: not known.

V usage is TRBV7-8 and J usage is TRBJ1-6; no firm D call. Material: blood. The TCR originated in a woman in her forties or fifties with Graves' ophthalmopathy. CDR3 region: CASSLVLSPLHF. In DNA, the CDR3 is TGTGCCAGCAGCTTGGTTTTGTCACCCCTCCACTTT.